These 17 T cell receptor beta chains share one sample of origin, sequenced in a study of shared clonotypes between healthy human individuals. The method was immunoSEQ multiplex PCR; TCRdb's version includes in-frame clones alone and lacks a portion of them. The data show millions of clones, with approximately 90% seen just once and about 0.13% held by the top ten. Sequenced sample: naive CD4+ T cells sorted from blood. Subset reported: CD45RA+ positively selected. Receptors were obtained from a man between 18 and 35 years old in good health.

The CDR3 reads CASSPRSGYNEQFF. In DNA, the CDR3 is TGTGCCAGCAGCCCCAGGAGCGGGTACAATGAGCAGTTCTTC. J is TRBJ2-1 and V is TRBV4-2; the D gene is possibly TRBD2 (6 bases). The V and J ends lost 4 bases and 4 bases respectively, with 11 bases between them. Germline assignment: CDR1 LGHNA and CDR2 YNFKEQ. CDR3 length: 14 amino acids.

This chain joins TRBV9 and TRBJ2-1; 8 positions agree with TRBD2. The CDR3 is made up of 14 amino acids. Germline assignment: CDR1 SGDLS and CDR2 YYNGEE. V was pared by 1 base and J by 10 bases, with 7 bases of the junction left unmatched. CDR3 nucleotide sequence: TGTGCCAGCAGCGTACTATCGGGGGGGCACGAGCAGTTCTTC. This codes for CASSVLSGGHEQFF.

V gene TRBV4-3 combines with J gene TRBJ2-3; the D is unclear. V dropped 1 base and J dropped 5 bases, with 10 bases sitting between them. The CDR3 contains 14 residues. Per germline, CDR1 LGHNA and CDR2 YSLEER. CDR3 residues: CASSQVSTRDTQYF. As DNA, the CDR3 is TGCGCCAGCAGCCAAGTCAGTACAAGAGATACGCAGTATTTT.

This clone is a singleton in its sample. The rearrangement links TRBV2 to TRBJ1-6; TRBD1 matches at 9 bases. The CDR3 spans 15 residues. The germline V gene encodes CDR1 SNHLY and CDR2 FYNNEI. V was clipped by 10 bases and J by 3 bases; unmatched bases: 7. The CDR3, as DNA: TGTGCCACCAGGGGGACAGGGAACTATAATTCACCCCTCCACTTT. Amino acid sequence: CATRGTGNYNSPLHF.

This chain joins TRBV18 and TRBJ2-5, with 7 positions matching TRBD2. Germline assignment: CDR1 KGHSH and CDR2 LQKENI. The CDR3 spans 14 residues. The V and J ends lost 3 bases and 5 bases, in that order; junction bases with no gene match: 6. The chain's CDR3 is CASSPGGSRETQYF. The CDR3 nucleotides are TGTGCCAGCTCACCCGGCGGGAGTAGGGAGACCCAGTACTTC.

The chain employs TRBV6-1 and TRBJ2-5, with D perhaps TRBD1 or TRBD2 (6 bases each). There are 13 residues in the CDR3. Germline-derived CDR1 and CDR2 are MNHNS and SASEGT. Deletions cut 4 bases from V and 4 bases from J, with 10 bases between. The CDR3 nucleotides read TGTGCCAGCAGTGTGGGGGGCATAGAGACCCAGTACTTC. Protein: CASSVGGIETQYF.

The gene calls are TRBV11-2 and TRBJ1-3; 7 bases are shared with TRBD1. V lost 6 bases, J lost 7 bases, and 9 bases stayed unmatched. The CDR3 runs to 14 residues. Germline CDR1 SGHAT, CDR2 FQNNGV. CDR3 residues: CASREQGPSNTIYF. In DNA, the CDR3 is TGTGCCAGCAGAGAACAGGGGCCTAGCAACACCATATATTTT.

The rearrangement joins TRBV6-1 to TRBJ1-2; the match to TRBD1 covers 10 bases. CDR1 is MNHNS, CDR2 SASEGT, per germline. V gave up 7 bases and J gave up 8 bases; unmatched junction bases: 4. The CDR3 is made up of 12 amino acids. The CDR3 here is CASTRDRGGYTF. The DNA of the CDR3 is TGTGCCAGCACCCGGGACAGGGGCGGCTACACCTTC.

The chain recombines TRBV14 with TRBJ2-6; D is ambiguous. Germline V gene lookup returns CDR1 SGHDN and CDR2 FVKESK. CDR3 length: 13 amino acids. The germline V and J ends were trimmed by 5 bases and 0 bases, with 2 bases remaining between them. CDR3 bases: TGTGCCAGCAGCTTCTCTGGGGCCAACGTCCTGACTTTC. This codes for CASSFSGANVLTF.

The chain uses TRBV20-1 and TRBJ2-7; D gene unclear. This CDR3 is built from 11 residues. Looked up from germline, CDR1 is DFQATT and CDR2 is SNEGSKA (reference sequence). The V end was cut by 3 bases, the J end by 8 bases, with 11 bases between. CDR3 DNA sequence: TGCAGTGCTAGCACCTACGTGCAGCAGTACTTC. Translated, it gives CSASTYVQQYF.

V usage is TRBV6-6 and J usage is TRBJ1-6; D not certain. V lost 5 bases and J 13 bases, leaving 15 bases between the germline ends. CDR1 and CDR2 from the germline V gene are MNHNY and SVGAGI (reference sequence). The length of the CDR3 is 13 residues. The CDR3 nucleotides read TGTGCCAGCAGTCCCCTTGGGTTCGGGCCCCTCCACTTT. Encoded protein: CASSPLGFGPLHF.

Only one count was recorded for this clone. This chain links TRBV29-1 with TRBJ2-5, with a possible D match to TRBD1 (6 bases). Germline lookup yields CDR1 SQVTM and CDR2 ANQGSEA. Deletions cut 6 bases from V and 3 bases from J, with 17 bases between. This CDR3 region has 14 residues. The CDR3 loop reads CSVGARGIEETQYF. CDR3 nucleotides: TGCAGCGTCGGCGCCAGGGGAATCGAAGAGACCCAGTACTTC.

The J gene is TRBJ2-5, the V gene TRBV7-2; 11 positions agree with TRBD2. Germline CDR1 reads SGHTA; CDR2 reads FQGNSA. The length of the CDR3 is 17 residues. Unmatched junction bases numbered 9, after V lost 1 base and J lost 5 bases. CDR3 DNA: TGTGCCAGCAGCTTAGGTTTAGCGGGAGGGCCGGGGGAGACCCAGTACTTC. It codes for CASSLGLAGGPGETQYF.

Only a few counts were recorded for this clone. The CDR3, as DNA: TGCGCCAGCAGTCCCGGGACAGGGAGTTATCAGCCCCAGCATTTT. Translation gives CASSPGTGSYQPQHF. The chain carries TRBV4-1 and TRBJ1-5; 9 bases align to TRBD1. Germline V gene data show CDR1 as MGHRA and CDR2 as YSYEKL. The CDR3 loop spans 15 amino acids. With V trimmed by 6 bases and J by 5 bases, 8 bases remained unmatched.

The V gene is TRBV2, the J gene TRBJ2-3; 9 bases map to TRBD2. Germline-derived CDR1 and CDR2 are SNHLY and FYNNEI. The CDR3 spans 15 residues. The V segment lost 5 bases and the J segment 1 base; nucleotides outside the gene matches: 4. Written as DNA, the CDR3 is TGTGCCAGCAGTCCGTGGACTAGCGGCACAGATACGCAGTATTTT. It encodes CASSPWTSGTDTQYF.

The genes are TRBV27 and TRBJ1-5; D call uncertain. Trimming cost V 8 bases and J 7 bases, with 12 bases left between them. The CDR3 sequence is 12 residues long. Germline CDR1 and CDR2: MNHEY and SMNVEV (reference sequence). Written as DNA, the CDR3 is TGTGCCAGCCCTACCTGGGTCCAGCCCCAGCATTTT. Translation gives CASPTWVQPQHF.

The chain is built from TRBV2 and TRBJ2-7, with 8 positions matching TRBD2. Germline CDR1 and CDR2: SNHLY and FYNNEI. J was trimmed by 11 bases and V by 4 bases; bases with no gene match: 10. The CDR3 contains 13 residues. CDR3 amino acids: CASSGDRSGREYF. For the CDR3, the DNA is TGTGCCAGCAGTGGGGACCGATCCGGGAGGGAGTACTTC.